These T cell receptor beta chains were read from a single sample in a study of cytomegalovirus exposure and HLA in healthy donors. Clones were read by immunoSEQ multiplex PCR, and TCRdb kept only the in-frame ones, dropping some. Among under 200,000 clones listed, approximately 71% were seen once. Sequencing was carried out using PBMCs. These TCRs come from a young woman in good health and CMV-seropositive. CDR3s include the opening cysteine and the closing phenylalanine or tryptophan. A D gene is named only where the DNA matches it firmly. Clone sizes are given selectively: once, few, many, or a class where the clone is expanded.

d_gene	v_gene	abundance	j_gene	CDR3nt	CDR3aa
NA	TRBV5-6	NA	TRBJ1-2	TGTGCCAGCAGCTTTGGGGCGGCTAACTATGGCTACACCTTC	CASSFGAANYGYTF
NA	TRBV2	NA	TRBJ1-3	TGTGCCAGCAGTGAAGGGGTAGGGGTTTTTGGAAACACCATGTATTTT	CASSEGVGVFGNTMYF
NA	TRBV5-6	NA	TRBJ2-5	TGTGCCAGCAGCTTGGACCTACAAGAGACCCAGTACTTC	CASSLDLQETQYF
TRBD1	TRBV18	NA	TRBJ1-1	TGTGCCAGCTCCCAAAACCGGGACAGGCTTGAAGGAGCTTTCTTT	CASSQNRDRLEGAFF
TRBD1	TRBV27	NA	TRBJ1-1	TGTGCCAGCAGTTTAGGGCAGGGGGAAAGTTTCACTGAAGCTTTCTTT	CASSLGQGESFTEAFF
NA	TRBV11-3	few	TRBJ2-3	TGTGCCAGCAGCTTAGGAGCGGTGGATACGCAGTATTTT	CASSLGAVDTQYF
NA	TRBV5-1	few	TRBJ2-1	TGCGCCAGCAGCTTGGGGACTTCCTCCTACAATGAGCAGTTCTTC	CASSLGTSSYNEQFF
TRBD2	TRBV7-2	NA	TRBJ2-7	TGTGCCAGCAGCTCCGTGGTAGCGGGGGCCTACGAGCAGTACTTC	CASSSVVAGAYEQYF
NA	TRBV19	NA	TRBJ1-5	TGTGCCAGTAGTGACAGACAGATGGGTCAGCCCCAGCATTTT	CASSDRQMGQPQHF
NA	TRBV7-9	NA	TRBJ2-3	TGTGCCAGCAGCTTGAGAGGAACAACTAGCACAGATACGCAGTATTTT	CASSLRGTTSTDTQYF
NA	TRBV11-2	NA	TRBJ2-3	TGTGCCAGCAGCCGGACCGGGACTAGCACAGATACGCAGTATTTT	CASSRTGTSTDTQYF
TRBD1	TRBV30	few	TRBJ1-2	TGTGCCTGGAGTCCAGGGGGCGGTTATGGCTACACCTTC	CAWSPGGGYGYTF
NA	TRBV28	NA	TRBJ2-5	TGTGCCAGCAGTTTAGTCCGGGCAGGGTCTCAAGAGACCCAGTACTTC	CASSLVRAGSQETQYF
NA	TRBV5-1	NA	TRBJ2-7	TGCGCCAGCAGCCACGGGACTCCGTCCTACGAGCAGTACTTC	CASSHGTPSYEQYF
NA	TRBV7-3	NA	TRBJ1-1	TGTGCCAGCAGCTGGGGGAGGGCGCCAGCTTTCTTT	CASSWGRAPAFF
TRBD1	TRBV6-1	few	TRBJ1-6	TGTGCCAGCAGATCTCAGGGGGACTATAATTCACCCCTCCACTTT	CASRSQGDYNSPLHF
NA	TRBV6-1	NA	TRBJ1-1	TGTGCCAGCAGTGAAGGAGAAAGGGGTGTAGCTTTCTTT	CASSEGERGVAFF
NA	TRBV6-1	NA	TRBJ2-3	TGTGCCAGCAGCCAGCAAGGGGGTATTCAATATACGCAGTATTTT	CASSQQGGIQYTQYF
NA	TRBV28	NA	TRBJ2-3	TGTGCCAGCAGAACTACAGGGAGCACAGATACGCAGTATTTT	CASRTTGSTDTQYF
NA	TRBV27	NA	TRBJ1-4	TGTGCCAGCAGGAACCAGGGTCCTTTTGAAAAACTGTTTTTT	CASRNQGPFEKLFF
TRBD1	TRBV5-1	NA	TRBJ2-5	TGCGCCAGCAGCTATCTCGGACAGGGGGCTCTAGAGACCCAGTACTTC	CASSYLGQGALETQYF
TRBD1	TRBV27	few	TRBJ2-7	TGTGCCGGAACCCTACCTCGACAGGGACGAGAGCAGTACTTC	CAGTLPRQGREQYF
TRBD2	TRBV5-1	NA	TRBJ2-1	TGCGCCAGCAGCTTTTTTGGACTAGCGGATCTTGAGCAGTTCTTC	CASSFFGLADLEQFF
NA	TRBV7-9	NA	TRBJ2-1	TGTGCCAGCCGGCAGGAACGGAATGAGCAGTTCTTC	CASRQERNEQFF
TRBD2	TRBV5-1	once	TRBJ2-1	TGCGCCAGCAGCCTTCCCGGGACTAGCGATTACAATGAGCAGTTCTTC	CASSLPGTSDYNEQFF
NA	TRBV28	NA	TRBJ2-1	TGTGCCAGCAGTTCCCGCCGGCTCCCTCTAGCGAATGAGCAGTTCTTC	CASSSRRLPLANEQFF
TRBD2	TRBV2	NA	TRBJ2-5	TGTGCCAGCCATGAGACTAGCGGGAGTGAGACCCAGTACTTC	CASHETSGSETQYF
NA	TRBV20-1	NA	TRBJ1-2	TGCAGTGCTAGAGATAACCCCAGGGGCCCCTTC	CSARDNPRGPF
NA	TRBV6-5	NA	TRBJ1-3	TGTGCCAGCAGTTACTCGAACAGATTTGGAAACACCATATATTTT	CASSYSNRFGNTIYF
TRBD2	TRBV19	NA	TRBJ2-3	TGTGCCAGTACCCCCGTGATCCCAGCGGGAGGGCTCCGGATCGCGCAGTATTTT	CASTPVIPAGGLRIAQYF
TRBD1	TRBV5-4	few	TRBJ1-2	TGTGCCAGCAGCTTACAGGGGAACTATGGCTACACCTTC	CASSLQGNYGYTF
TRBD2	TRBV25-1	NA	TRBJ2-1	TGTGCCAGCGCCAGCGGGGGCGGTGAGCAGTTCTTC	CASASGGGEQFF
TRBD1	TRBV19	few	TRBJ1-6	TGTGCCAGCTTGACAGGGAATTCACCCCTCCACTTT	CASLTGNSPLHF
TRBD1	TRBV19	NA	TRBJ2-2	TGTGCCACCCCCCGGACAGGGGACAACACCGGGGAGCTGTTTTTT	CATPRTGDNTGELFF
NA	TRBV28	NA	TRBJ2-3	TGTGCCAGCAGTCGCCAGGGGAGTGGGTATGTGAATACGCAGTATTTT	CASSRQGSGYVNTQYF
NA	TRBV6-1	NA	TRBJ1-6	TGTGCCAGCAGCGCCAACAGGGTAGGCTCACCCCTCCACTTT	CASSANRVGSPLHF
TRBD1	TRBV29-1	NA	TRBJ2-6	TGCAGCGTTCCCGGGACAGGGGCTGGGGCCAACGTCCTGACTTTC	CSVPGTGAGANVLTF
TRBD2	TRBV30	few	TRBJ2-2	TGTGCCGGGGGGAGGCGGGGGGCCACCGGGGAGCTGTTTTTT	CAGGRRGATGELFF